This is a list of T cell receptor beta chains from one sample in a study of blood T cell repertoires in COVID-19. Clones were sequenced by immunoSEQ multiplex PCR, and TCRdb holds only the in-frame ones, with some missing. The table includes about 43,000 clones, just over 85% detected once. The sample comprised peripheral blood. These receptors were obtained from a man aged 60 to 75 with active COVID-19. Both conserved end residues are part of each CDR3. Each record gives: V gene, CDR3 protein.

>TRBV4-3
CASSQVVHPSSYNEQFF
>TRBV24-1
CATSDRVSEQFF
>TRBV6-4
CASSAGSGSSYEQYF
>TRBV28
CASSLATSATYEQYF
>TRBV27
CASSLTSGSLGELFF
>TRBV11-3
CASSLIGSAGELFF
>TRBV5-4
CASSWQDTQYF
>TRBV11-3
CASSLGRGGPIWNEQFF
>TRBV19
CASSIGTGGAGELFF
>TRBV5-6
CASSLGERPTRELFF
>TRBV11-2
CASSHRTGKGLDTEAFF
>TRBV2
CASSEPQELDTQYF
>TRBV4-2
CASSQEGRGNTGELFF
>TRBV13
CDLSGGGSELFF
>TRBV5-1
CASSLTSGTYEQYF
>TRBV19
CASSMIQGDSRVDNSPLHF
>TRBV5-1
CASKQDTSSYEQYF
>TRBV7-2
CASSLGLDRGLSDTQYF
>TRBV5-4
CASSFTSGPGQEQYF
>TRBV6-6
CASSLQPAAGYTF
>TRBV15
CATSSRLAGLSDTQYF
>TRBV19
CASSPRIAITGELFF
>TRBV20-1
CSASTSGRGYYEQYF
>TRBV29-1
CSVERQGTDYGYTF
>TRBV10-3
CAISDRTGSNIQYF
>TRBV11-2
CASSATGSGNTIYF
>TRBV11-1
CASSLELRGEQFF
>TRBV10-2
CASSLTGMDQPQHF
>TRBV18
CASSPEALDGEQFF
>TRBV28
CASSSQREVSETQYF
>TRBV7-9
CASSLVGEQYF
>TRBV25-1
CASSDHAGAGELFF
>TRBV6-5
CASSRGGVAGELFF
>TRBV25-1
CASSHSYHEQFF
>TRBV7-9
CASSWGQGDRDEQFF
>TRBV14
CASSHQGYTMNTEAFF
>TRBV12-3/TRBV12-4
CASRRGEGYEQYF
>TRBV3-1/TRBV3-2
CASSPRRDGELFF
>TRBV5-4
CASSLGTGQGAFNEKLFF
>TRBV27
CASSPSGTIYEQYF
>TRBV7-9
CASSSRGLATNTQYF
>TRBV7-9
CASSSLEERPYEQYF
>TRBV19
CASSSTGQRVNTEAFF
>TRBV6-2/TRBV6-3
CASSYEPNTGELFF
>TRBV6-5
CALLGAENTGELFF
>TRBV11-2
CASSAGGSGQPQHF
>TRBV7-2
CASSLEREGLNEQFF
>TRBV27
CASSFGQGTYGYTF
>TRBV3-1/TRBV3-2
CASSHGGVKETQYF
>TRBV10-3
CAISSQGVGSPLHF
>TRBV10-3
CAISGGQGNQPQHF